These T cell receptor beta chains were read from a single sample in a study of blood T cell repertoires in COVID-19. Only in-frame clones appear in the TCRdb table, and some are missing; sequencing was by immunoSEQ multiplex PCR. The repertoire consists of about 180,000 clones, with roughly nine tenths occurring once and the leading ten covering less than 25%. The sequenced sample was peripheral blood. All receptors come from a man aged 70-80 years with active or convalescent COVID-19. The conserved cysteine and the conserved F or W are not part of the CDR3 here.

>TRBV2|17
ASSPGRAGNYLAKNIQY
>TRBV7-6|11
ASSLVQTDTQY
>TRBV29-1|8
SEYTDTQY
>TRBV11-2|12
ASSQSLAGGEQF
>TRBV6-2/TRBV6-3|13
ASRPDRGPNYGYT
>TRBV5-8|14
ASTKAAGPLQETQY
>TRBV4-3|13
ASSQAGTGIYEQY
>TRBV30|13
AWSPPRRGYYEQY
>TRBV11-3|13
ASSPRQGSYFEQY
>TRBV5-1|13
ASSFSGNVGGELF
>TRBV5-1|13
ASSSGQGAGYGYT
>TRBV25-1|10
ASSFTRTEAF
>TRBV7-8|14
ASSPLGGQGFSGYT
>TRBV3-1/TRBV3-2|14
ASSLQRLGGHGELF
>TRBV12-3/TRBV12-4|11
ASTQDRGYGYT
>TRBV5-1|13
ASSDLGGSLGEQY
>TRBV12-2|10
ASRLRGYGYT
>TRBV28|13
ASSLWGRYNYGYT
>TRBV28|12
ASSLRGPVGELF
>TRBV16|13
ASSPAGANTGELF
>TRBV27|12
ASSLNRAVGKLF
>TRBV7-8|11
ASSLGQGYGYT
>TRBV6-2/TRBV6-3|12
ASSSYRVNYGYT
>TRBV19|13
ASSSGQGGDQPQH
>TRBV4-2|13
ASSQDDREYSPLH
>TRBV27|14
ASSLSKGLAGGEQY
>TRBV11-2|14
ASSSRGGQDSYEQY
>TRBV13|14
ASSRPRQGSVYGYT
>TRBV27|14
ASSLRDRGTTGELF
>TRBV7-3|14
ASSLRSGAYNSPLH
>TRBV14|14
ASSQAGLAGFWEQY
>TRBV27|14
ASSLSVTKRLYEQY
>TRBV7-9|14
ASSLGTGVSGNTIY
>TRBV5-1|13
ASSYPGTGSHEQY
>TRBV5-6|12
ASSQGPTGDEQY
>TRBV18|14
ASSPPRDTSGNTIY
>TRBV10-2|13
ASTRTSSLKNEQF
>TRBV28|10
ASSQAGGEQF
>TRBV6-5|12
ATPPAATSETQY
>TRBV5-5|10
ASSLRAGGYT
>TRBV5-1|16
ASSSLGDRGSFTDTQY
>TRBV30|11
AWYRGFNYGYT
>TRBV12-3/TRBV12-4|10
ASSPGSSPLH
>TRBV15|15
ATSTRSSGRISNEQF
>TRBV6-2/TRBV6-3|11
ASSRDRHEKLF
>TRBV5-1|15
ASSLAPGQSTGNTIY
>TRBV18|11
ASSPPRGTEAF
>TRBV7-3|14
ASSAFSGGSYNEQF
>TRBV5-6|15
ASSITGHRTGNQPQH
>TRBV28|12
ASSSQGLNTEAF
>TRBV7-2|13
ASSLGRTGLYGYT
>TRBV19|11
ASSSLQDNEQF
>TRBV2|12
ASKKDRGFSPLH
>TRBV5-8|10
ASTRTGTVFV
>TRBV15|14
ATSREPGQSYNEQF